The 20 T cell receptor beta chains in this list originate from one sample, sequenced in a study of T cell responses to AZD1222 COVID-19 vaccine. Assay used: immunoSEQ multiplex PCR; TCRdb lists only in-frame clones, some missing. In the table there are approximately 200,000 clones, about 94% of which are singletons. The material was peripheral blood, obtained 28 days after the second AZD1222 dose. The receptor set was obtained from an adult who received the AZD1222 COVID-19 vaccine.

The chain carries TRBV9 and TRBJ2-2; D is perhaps TRBD1 (5 bases). The CDR3 runs 14 residues. V shed 3 bases and J shed 1 base, with 7 bases lying between them. Germline CDR1 and CDR2: SGDLS and YYNGEE. In DNA form, the CDR3 reads TGTGCCAGCAGCGCTACAGGGAACACCGGGGAGCTGTTTTTT. Translating it yields CASSATGNTGELFF.

The chain has TRBV18 and TRBJ1-1, with no clear D. The CDR3 has 14 residues. Trimming took off 0 bases at V and 4 bases at J, with 9 bases between the two ends. The germline V gene encodes CDR1 KGHSH and CDR2 LQKENI. CDR3 sequence reads: CASSPPSGSTEAFF. The CDR3 bases are TGTGCCAGCTCACCACCCTCGGGTAGCACTGAAGCTTTCTTT.

V usage is TRBV7-9 and J usage is TRBJ2-1; TRBD1 might be the D (6 bases). Per germline, CDR1 SEHNR and CDR2 FQNEAQ (reference sequence). The CDR3 has 15 amino acids. V lost 1 base and J 0 bases, leaving 7 bases between the germline ends. The CDR3 sequence is CASSLGGHSYNEQFF. For the CDR3, the DNA is TGTGCCAGCAGCTTAGGGGGGCACTCCTACAATGAGCAGTTCTTC.

The DNA for the CDR3 is TGTGCCAGCAGCTTCTCACCGGGACAGTCCTACAATGAGCAGTTCTTC. Its translation: CASSFSPGQSYNEQFF. The gene calls are TRBV27 and TRBJ2-1; 7 positions match TRBD1. V was clipped by 6 bases and J by 1 base; unmatched bases: 9. CDR3 length: 16 amino acids. Germline assignment: CDR1 MNHEY and CDR2 SMNVEV (reference sequence).

The CDR3 sequence: CAWSVLGYGYTF. CDR3 bases: TGTGCCTGGAGTGTACTCGGCTATGGCTACACCTTC. The chain employs TRBV30 and TRBJ1-2; no clear D gene. Germline V CDR1 and CDR2: GTSNPN, SVGIG (reference sequence). The V gene lost 0 bases and the J gene lost 4 bases, with 6 bases spanning the gap. The CDR3 is 12 amino acids.

This chain joins TRBV11-1 and TRBJ1-4; D is perhaps TRBD1 (5 bases). Germline CDR1 is SGHAT and CDR2 is FQDESV (reference sequence). The CDR3 covers 11 residues. Deletions cut 5 bases from V and 8 bases from J, with 6 bases between. In nucleotides, the CDR3 is TGTGCCAGCAGCCGGGGGGAAAAACTGTTTTTT. Amino acids: CASSRGEKLFF.

The gene calls are TRBV27 and TRBJ1-1, with 9 bases matching TRBD1. Trimming cost V 6 bases and J 4 bases; bases outside gene matches: 9. The CDR3 contains 15 residues. Germline V lookup: CDR1 MNHEY, CDR2 SMNVEV (reference sequence). CDR3: CASRSFGTGPTEAFF. The CDR3 DNA reads TGTGCCAGCAGGTCGTTCGGGACAGGGCCCACTGAAGCTTTCTTT.

V and J are TRBV4-2 and TRBJ2-7; no reliable D call. Trimming removed 1 base at V and 2 bases at J, with 9 bases between. Per germline, CDR1 LGHNA and CDR2 YNFKEQ. This CDR3 is built from 14 residues. In nucleotides, the CDR3 is TGTGCCAGCAGCCAAGCGGGCCTTGCCTACGAGCAGTACTTC. It translates to CASSQAGLAYEQYF.

The V gene is TRBV9, the J gene TRBJ1-1; no definite D call. Germline assignment: CDR1 SGDLS and CDR2 YYNGEE. V dropped 1 base and J dropped 8 bases, with 12 bases sitting between them. The CDR3 length is 13 residues. The CDR3 DNA follows: TGTGCCAGCAGCGTAAACGGCCTGGGAGAAGCTTTCTTT. Translation gives CASSVNGLGEAFF.

This chain links TRBV11-2 with TRBJ1-1; TRBD1 might be the D (6 bases). The V gene's germline CDR1 is SGHAT and CDR2 FQNNGV. CDR3 length: 17 residues. V was cut by 0 bases and J by 1 base, with 15 bases left in between. CDR3 nucleotide sequence: TGTGCCAGCAGCTTAGACTCTGAACAGGGTTCGAACACTGAAGCTTTCTTT. Its translation: CASSLDSEQGSNTEAFF.

This chain connects TRBV24-1 to TRBJ2-5; 7 bases map to TRBD2. V gave up 1 base and J gave up 5 bases; unmatched junction bases: 3. This CDR3 contains 14 residues. Germline V gene data show CDR1 as KGHDR and CDR2 as SFDVKD. The CDR3 loop reads CATSDFQGGETQYF. As DNA, the CDR3 is TGTGCCACCAGTGATTTTCAGGGAGGGGAGACCCAGTACTTC.

V is TRBV6-5 and J is TRBJ1-1; 7 positions agree with TRBD1. Unmatched junction bases numbered 6, after V lost 0 bases and J lost 5 bases. The CDR3 sequence is 15 residues long. Germline CDR1 reads MNHEY; CDR2 reads SVGAGI. The CDR3 DNA sequence: TGTGCCAGCAGTTACTCTGGAGGGGGCAGGACTGAAGCTTTCTTT. As protein: CASSYSGGGRTEAFF.

The chain uses TRBV28 and TRBJ1-3, with unresolved D. Per the germline V gene, CDR1 is MDHEN and CDR2 is SYDVKM. The CDR3 is 14 residues long. V lost 7 bases to trimming and J lost 0 bases, with 10 bases between them. The CDR3 is CASIDGNSGNTIYF. The CDR3 nucleotides read TGTGCCAGCATAGACGGGAACTCTGGAAACACCATATATTTT.

J is TRBJ2-1 and V is TRBV24-1; 7 bases map to TRBD2. Germline assignment: CDR1 KGHDR and CDR2 SFDVKD. V was clipped by 4 bases and J by 1 base; unmatched bases: 6. The CDR3 contains 16 residues. The CDR3 DNA is TGTGCCACCAGTGACCCCAGCGGGGCATCCTACAATGAGCAGTTCTTC. This codes for CATSDPSGASYNEQFF.

The chain is built from TRBV10-3 and TRBJ1-4; D is undetermined. Germline values: CDR1 ENHRY, CDR2 SYGVKD. Trimming took off 0 bases at V and 7 bases at J, with 9 bases between the two ends. This CDR3 spans 14 amino acids. CDR3 nucleotides: TGTGCCATCAGTGAGTCTAGCCTGGCTGAAAAACTGTTTTTT. The encoded protein is CAISESSLAEKLFF.

The genes are TRBV28 and TRBJ1-2, with D maybe TRBD1 (6 bases). Trimming pared 2 bases from V and 4 bases from J, leaving 11 bases between. The CDR3 is 14 residues long. Germline CDR1 reads MDHEN; CDR2 reads SYDVKM. CDR3 loop: CASSLVRGVYGYTF. In DNA, the CDR3 is TGTGCCAGCAGTTTAGTCAGGGGCGTCTATGGCTACACCTTC.

The rearrangement links TRBV29-1 to TRBJ1-1, with D perhaps TRBD1 (5 bases). V shed 6 bases and J shed 0 bases, with 17 bases lying between them. The CDR3 runs 15 residues. Germline lookup yields CDR1 SQVTM and CDR2 ANQGSEA. The CDR3: CSVPWIGHLNTEAFF. The CDR3 DNA sequence: TGCAGCGTCCCCTGGATCGGACATCTGAACACTGAAGCTTTCTTT.

J is TRBJ2-5 and V is TRBV9, with D hard to call. The CDR3 runs to 13 residues. Between the trimmed V and J ends, which lost 2 bases and 1 base, there was a span of 6 bases. CDR1 and CDR2 from the germline V gene are SGDLS and YYNGEE. The CDR3 DNA follows: TGTGCCAGCAGCGTCTTTTCCCAAGAGACCCAGTACTTC. Its translation: CASSVFSQETQYF.

This clone was seen just once. J is TRBJ2-5 and V is TRBV5-6, with 10 bases lining up with TRBD2. Per the germline V gene, CDR1 is SGHDT and CDR2 is YYEEEE. V was clipped by 4 bases and J by 11 bases; unmatched bases: 2. The CDR3 runs to 11 residues. The CDR3 sequence is CASSAGLAQYF. The CDR3 nucleotides are TGTGCCAGCAGCGCGGGACTAGCGCAGTACTTC.

V usage is TRBV5-1 and J usage is TRBJ2-3, with D hard to call. From germline, CDR1 is SGHRS and CDR2 YFSETQ. This CDR3 is 12 amino acids long. Trimming took 1 base from V and 3 from J, leaving 3 bases between them. CDR3 residues: CASSLTTDTQYF. The DNA for the CDR3 is TGCGCCAGCAGCTTGACAACAGATACGCAGTATTTT.